This entry lists 15 T cell receptor beta chains sequenced from one sample in a study of control samples from healthy donors and cancer patients. Libraries were prepared by immunoSEQ multiplex PCR; TCRdb keeps only in-frame clonotypes and omits some of them. In the table there are roughly 140,000 clones, roughly 93% of which are singletons. Sequencing was performed on blood. Receptors were obtained from a man between 45 and 60 years old in good health.

This clone appeared a few times. V usage is TRBV4-2 and J usage is TRBJ1-2; the D is unclear. This CDR3 comprises 14 residues. Trimming removed 2 bases from V and 1 base from J, with 8 bases in between. Looked up from germline, CDR1 is LGHNA and CDR2 is YNFKEQ. The CDR3 loop is CASSQLDDNYGYTF. The CDR3 nucleotides are TGTGCCAGCAGCCAACTAGACGATAACTATGGCTACACCTTC.

This chain connects TRBV28 to TRBJ2-5; D call uncertain. V was pared by 3 bases and J by 5 bases, with 13 bases between. Germline values: CDR1 MDHEN, CDR2 SYDVKM. CDR3 length equals 14 residues. The CDR3 spells CASSFVGNGETQYF. CDR3 bases: TGTGCCAGCAGTTTTGTAGGGAACGGGGAGACCCAGTACTTC. Full variable domain (missing parts from reference TRBV28 and TRBJ2-5): DVKVTQSSRYLVKRTGEKVFLECVQDMDHENMFWYRQDPGLGLRLIYFSYDVKMKEKGDIPEGYSVSREKKERFSLILESASTNQTSMYLCASSFVGNGETQYFGPGTRLLVL.

V gene TRBV10-3 combines with J gene TRBJ2-5; D may be TRBD2 (5 bases). CDR3 size: 13 residues. The V end was cut by 4 bases, the J end by 5 bases, with 11 bases between. Germline lookup yields CDR1 ENHRY and CDR2 SYGVKD. CDR3: CAISVGEAETQYF. CDR3 DNA sequence: TGTGCCATCAGTGTGGGAGAGGCCGAGACCCAGTACTTC.

This clone was seen only once. This chain connects TRBV19 to TRBJ2-3, with D unclear. The V end lost 5 bases, the J end lost 4 bases, and 16 bases lay between the germline ends. This CDR3 has 15 residues. The germline CDR1 and CDR2 sequences are LNHDA and SQIVND (reference sequence). The DNA for the CDR3 is TGTGCCAGTAGTCCGGCCGGAGCCGGGCCAGATACGCAGTATTTT. Translating it yields CASSPAGAGPDTQYF. The variable domain in full, completed from reference TRBV19 and TRBJ2-3, reads DGGITQSPKYLFRKEGQNVTLSCEQNLNHDAMYWYRQDPGQGLRLIYYSQIVNDFQKGDIAEGYSVSREKKESFPLTVTSAQKNPTAFYLCASSPAGAGPDTQYFGPGTRLTVL.

Comment on this clone: This CDR3 is also generated by other DNA sequences in the sample. This chain connects TRBV6-1 to TRBJ1-1; D is unclear. V lost 2 bases and J 2 bases, leaving 0 bases between the germline ends. This CDR3 has 11 amino acids. Germline values: CDR1 MNHNS, CDR2 SASEGT. The CDR3 region has the DNA TGTGCCAGCAGTGAAAACACTGAAGCTTTCTTT. This encodes CASSENTEAFF.

In this sample, this clone turned up once. The V call is TRBV2, the J call TRBJ1-4, with 8 bases that match TRBD1. The germline V gene encodes CDR1 SNHLY and CDR2 FYNNEI. The CDR3 totals 14 residues. J gave up 11 bases and V 6 bases, and 11 bases lay outside the gene matches. In DNA form, the CDR3 reads TGTGCCAGCAGCTCAACCGGACAGGGCCTCAAACTGTTTTTT. Protein: CASSSTGQGLKLFF.

The chain is built from TRBV29-1 and TRBJ2-3; 7 bases line up with TRBD2. The trim removed 2 bases at V and 3 bases at J, leaving 8 bases unmatched. The CDR3 consists of 15 residues. CDR1 SQVTM and CDR2 ANQGSEA come from the germline V gene. CDR3 nucleotides: TGCAGCGTTGAATACGCGGGGAGGGCGACAGATACGCAGTATTTT. The encoded protein is CSVEYAGRATDTQYF.

This chain links TRBV12-3 or TRBV12-4 with TRBJ1-1; D unclear. Trimming removed 7 bases at V and 6 bases at J, with 12 bases between. The CDR3 has 12 residues. The CDR3 nucleotides read TGTGCCAGCACCATTCGTAGCGCTGAAGCTTTCTTT. The encoded protein is CASTIRSAEAFF.

This sequence joins TRBV28 and TRBJ2-7; possibly TRBD1 or TRBD2 for D (5 bases each). Germline V lookup: CDR1 MDHEN, CDR2 SYDVKM. V was clipped by 3 bases and J by 0 bases, with 12 bases between them. The CDR3 has 15 amino acids. CDR3 residues: CASSFTGTLSYEQYF. In DNA form, the CDR3 reads TGTGCCAGCAGTTTCACCGGGACGCTCTCCTACGAGCAGTACTTC.

J is TRBJ2-7 and V is TRBV6-5, with D hard to call. Per germline, CDR1 MNHEY and CDR2 SVGAGI. This CDR3 region has 14 residues. The V end lost 6 bases, the J end lost 5 bases, and 17 bases lay between the germline ends. CDR3: CASSLWAGPNEQYF. The CDR3 DNA follows: TGTGCCAGCAGCCTTTGGGCCGGACCCAACGAGCAGTACTTC.

The chain carries TRBV15 and TRBJ1-5; D not certain. The CDR3 sequence is 13 residues long. The V gene's germline CDR1 is LNHNV and CDR2 YYDKDF (reference sequence). V lost 6 bases to trimming and J lost 3 bases, with 9 bases between them. CDR3: CATREGLNQPQHF. CDR3 nucleotides: TGTGCCACCAGGGAGGGCCTCAATCAGCCCCAGCATTTT.

For the CDR3, the DNA is TGCAGCGTTGAGGAAATGCGGAGGTACCGGGGGACTGAAGCTTTCTTT. Translated: CSVEEMRRYRGTEAFF. V and J are TRBV29-1 and TRBJ1-1, with D tentatively TRBD1 (5 bases). Looked up from germline, CDR1 is SQVTM and CDR2 is ANQGSEA. The CDR3 covers 16 residues. Trimming cost V 3 bases and J 5 bases, with 22 bases left between them. The full variable domain, with the rest looked up from reference TRBV29-1 and TRBJ1-1, is SAVISQKPSRDICQRGTSLTIQCQVDSQVTMMFWYRQQPGQSLTLIATANQGSEATYESGFVIDKFPISRPNLTFSTLTVSNMSPEDSSIYLCSVEEMRRYRGTEAFFGQGTRLTVV.

The chain links TRBV27 to TRBJ2-5; TRBD2 matches at 7 bases. CDR1 is MNHEY and CDR2 is SMNVEV in the germline V gene (reference sequence). The V and J ends lost 5 bases and 3 bases, in that order; junction bases with no gene match: 3. This CDR3 is 13 amino acids long. The CDR3 protein is CASSPGLEETQYF. The CDR3, as DNA: TGTGCCAGCAGTCCTGGACTAGAAGAGACCCAGTACTTC.

The gene calls are TRBV5-4 and TRBJ2-7; D unresolved. Germline assignment: CDR1 SGHNT and CDR2 YYREEE (reference sequence). The germline V and J ends were trimmed by 0 bases and 2 bases, with 15 bases remaining between them. The CDR3 has 16 amino acids. CDR3 sequence (DNA): TGTGCCAGCAGCTTGGTTCGAGGTCCATTTACCTACGAGCAGTACTTC. Residues: CASSLVRGPFTYEQYF.

The chain links TRBV6-4 to TRBJ1-2; 7 nucleotides align to TRBD1. Germline loops: CDR1 MRHNA, CDR2 SNTAGT. J was trimmed by 1 base and V by 10 bases; bases with no gene match: 15. This CDR3 comprises 16 residues. Here the CDR3 DNA reads TGTGCCAACCAACGGGACAGCGCCGACTTTAACTATGGCTACACCTTC. Translation: CANQRDSADFNYGYTF.